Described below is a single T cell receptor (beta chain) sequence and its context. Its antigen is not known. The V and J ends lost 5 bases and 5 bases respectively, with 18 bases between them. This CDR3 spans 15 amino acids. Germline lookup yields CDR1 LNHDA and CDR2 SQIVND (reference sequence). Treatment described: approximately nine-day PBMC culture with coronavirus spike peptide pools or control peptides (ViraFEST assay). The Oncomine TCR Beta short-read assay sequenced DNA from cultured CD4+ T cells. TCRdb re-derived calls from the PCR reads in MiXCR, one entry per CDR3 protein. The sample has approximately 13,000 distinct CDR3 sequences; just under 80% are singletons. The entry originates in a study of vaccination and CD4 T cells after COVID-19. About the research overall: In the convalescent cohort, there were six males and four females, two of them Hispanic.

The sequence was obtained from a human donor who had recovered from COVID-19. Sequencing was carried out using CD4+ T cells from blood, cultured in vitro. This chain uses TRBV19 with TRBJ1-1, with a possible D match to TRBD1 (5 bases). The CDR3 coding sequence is TGTGCCAGTAGTTTTCCCCTCCTCCGGGGGACTGAAGCTTTCTTT. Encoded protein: CASSFPLLRGTEAFF.